A selection of T cell receptor beta chains follows, all from one sample in a study of T cell repertoires in cytomegalovirus infection. TCRdb reprocessed the reads with MiXCR, giving one entry per CDR3 protein. Here the sample spans roughly 120,000 distinct CDR3 sequences, roughly 9.1% being singletons. No antigen has been assigned to these receptors. The sequencing input was PBMCs, sequenced either directly or after in vitro stimulation (not recorded which). The receptor source for this set is a human donor in good health (CMV status not recorded). Some clones in this sample may be carry-over from other donors' samples. Both conserved end residues are part of each CDR3. D genes are given only for firm matches. Where a row states a size, it is once, few, many or the class of an expanded clone; other rows omit it.

>TRBJ2-7|.|few|TRBV6-2/TRBV6-3
TGTGCCAGCAGTCCACCGGGACTGACCTACGAGCAGTACTTC
CASSPPGLTYEQYF
>TRBJ2-7|.|many|TRBV6-1
TGTGCCAGCAAGGGCGGGTACTACGAGCAGTACTTC
CASKGGYYEQYF
>TRBJ2-2|TRBD1|few|TRBV19
TGTGCCAGCGACAGGGTGACCGGGGAGCTGTTTTTT
CASDRVTGELFF
>TRBJ1-5|TRBD1|few|TRBV7-4
TGTGCCAGCAGCCCTGGGACAGACTTGTGGCCCCAGCATTTT
CASSPGTDLWPQHF
>TRBJ2-1|TRBD1|.|TRBV24-1
TGTGCCACCGGCGCCCAGGGGGCGTATTTCTATGAGCAGTTCTTC
CATGAQGAYFYEQFF
>TRBJ1-1|.|.|TRBV6-2/TRBV6-3
TGTGCCAGCACTCTCGTGGGGGCCTTTACTGAAGCTTTCTTT
CASTLVGAFTEAFF
>TRBJ1-1|.|many|TRBV11-2
TGTGCCAGCAGCTTATTGGGACACTTGAACACTGAAGCTTTCTTT
CASSLLGHLNTEAFF
>TRBJ1-2|.|many|TRBV7-9
TGTGCCAGCAGCTTAGCCGACAGACCTAACTATGGCTACACCTTC
CASSLADRPNYGYTF
>TRBJ2-5|.|many|TRBV11-2
TGTGCCAGCAGCCGGCGAGAGACCCAGTACTTC
CASSRRETQYF
>TRBJ1-4|TRBD1|many|TRBV7-9
TGTGCCAGCAGCAAGGACAGGGGGAGGGAAAAACTGTTTTTT
CASSKDRGREKLFF
>TRBJ1-1|TRBD1|many|TRBV7-6
TGTGCCAGCAGCTTATTCGGACAGGGGGTTAACACTGAAGCTTTCTTT
CASSLFGQGVNTEAFF
>TRBJ1-1|TRBD1|many|TRBV7-9
TGTGCCAGCAGCTTAGCAAGTGGGGCAGGGGGCTGGGTGAACACTGAAGCTTTCTTT
CASSLASGAGGWVNTEAFF